The next 23 T cell receptor beta chains were all read from a single sample in a study of CD8+CD57+ T cells in acquired aplastic anemia (dated by TCRdb to 2016 to 2019). Expansion of CD8+CD57+ cells had been shown by flow cytometry in the patients chosen for sequencing. The instrument given in TCRdb is Illumina HiSeq 2000. Genomic DNA was used as template for profiling of TCR beta VDJ combinations and CDR3 sequences. TCRdb applied fastp at Q25 and MiXCR to the public reads, then kept only in-frame beta chains. Entries are consolidated by CDR3 protein sequence, retaining the most common genes and DNA. For this sample there are 200,000 to 250,000 distinct CDR3 sequences; roughly 53% appear just once. The ten largest clones add up to just under 20% of the sample. Material for sequencing was sorted CD4+, CD8+, or CD8+CD57+ T cells (not recorded which) from PBMCs. These receptors all stem from a human donor with aplastic anemia.

In this sample, this clonotype turned up many times. The chain couples TRBV20-1 to TRBJ1-3; no clear D. The germline V gene encodes CDR1 DFQATT and CDR2 SNEGSKA (reference sequence). This CDR3 has 14 amino acids. The germline V and J ends were trimmed by 0 bases and 6 bases, with 12 bases remaining between them. The CDR3 reads CSAREGYPVNTIYF. CDR3 nucleotides: TGCAGTGCTAGAGAGGGTTATCCTGTAAACACCATATATTTT.

The V gene is TRBV2, the J gene TRBJ1-6, with D possibly matching TRBD1 (5 bases). Germline-derived CDR1 and CDR2 are SNHLY and FYNNEI. This CDR3 has 15 residues. The V end was cut by 6 bases, the J end by 7 bases, with 16 bases between. DNA for the CDR3: TGTGCCAGCAGCGGGCCGGGGCAGGCGAATTCACCCCTCCACTTT. It translates to CASSGPGQANSPLHF.

This clonotype was detected ten times or more. The chain joins TRBV6-1 to TRBJ2-3; D might be TRBD2 (5 bases). With 4 bases removed from V and 2 bases from J, the gap between germline ends came to 10 bases. The germline gives CDR1 MNHNS, CDR2 SASEGT. The CDR3 extends over 14 amino acids. CDR3 nucleotide sequence: TGTGCCAGCAGTGTACGGGATTTCACAGATACGCAGTATTTT. Translated, it gives CASSVRDFTDTQYF.

This clonotype was recorded many times. J is TRBJ2-5 and V is TRBV5-1; TRBD1 might be the D (6 bases). The CDR3 length is 13 residues. Trimming removed 4 bases from V and 4 bases from J, with 11 bases in between. Germline-derived CDR1 and CDR2 are SGHRS and YFSETQ. In DNA, the CDR3 is TGCGCCAGCAGCAGGACAGTCGGAGAGACCCAGTACTTC. Amino acid sequence: CASSRTVGETQYF.

As to this clonotype: Because it lacks the conserved phenylalanine or tryptophan at the end, this CDR3 is likely a read error. The gene calls are TRBV6-5 and TRBJ1-3; a weak D match, TRBD1 (5 bases). In germline, CDR1 is MNHEY, CDR2 SVGAGI. This CDR3 contains 12 residues. The chain's CDR3 is CASRREGNTIYS. The DNA for the CDR3 is TGCGCCAGCAGGCGAGAGGGGAACACCATATATTCT.

The V and J genes are TRBV7-2 and TRBJ2-3, with 11 bases fitting TRBD2. The CDR3 totals 15 residues. J was trimmed by 6 bases and V by 3 bases; bases with no gene match: 5. The V gene's germline CDR1 is SGHTA and CDR2 FQGNSA. DNA for the CDR3: TGTGCCAGCAGCTTTAGCGGGGGGGCCGGGGATACGCAGTATTTT. Its translation is CASSFSGGAGDTQYF.

This clonotype was found a few times. In this CDR3 the conserved last residue, phenylalanine or tryptophan, is missing, so a read error is likely. Written as DNA, the CDR3 is TGTGCCGGTAGGCCCGGGACAGCTAATTCACCCCTCCACCTT. This codes for CAGRPGTANSPLHL. The V gene is TRBV19, the J gene TRBJ1-6; 7 bases agree with TRBD1. The CDR3 has 14 residues. Germline assignment: CDR1 LNHDA and CDR2 SQIVND (reference sequence).

This chain connects TRBV29-1 to TRBJ2-1; a possible D gene is TRBD2 (6 bases). This CDR3 is 14 amino acids long. The V end was cut by 3 bases, the J end by 2 bases, with 11 bases between. Germline loops: CDR1 SQVTM, CDR2 ANQGSEA. DNA of the CDR3: TGCAGCGTTGATCAGAGCGGGCCCTACAATGAGCAGTTCTTC. As protein: CSVDQSGPYNEQFF.

This clonotype has at least ten counts. This chain uses TRBV30 with TRBJ1-2, with D possibly being TRBD1 (5 bases). The CDR3 runs to 13 residues. V shed 1 base and J shed 4 bases, with 10 bases lying between them. Germline-derived CDR1 and CDR2 are GTSNPN and SVGIG (reference sequence). CDR3 sequence: CAWSGGAGYGYTF. DNA of the CDR3: TGTGCCTGGAGTGGAGGGGCAGGCTATGGCTACACCTTC.

The rearrangement joins TRBV24-1 to TRBJ2-1, with 10 bases lining up with TRBD1. V was pared by 4 bases and J by 9 bases, with 11 bases of the junction left unmatched. In germline, CDR1 is KGHDR, CDR2 SFDVKD. The CDR3 consists of 16 residues. The CDR3 is CATSDHHGTGDGEQFF. In DNA, the CDR3 is TGTGCCACCAGTGACCACCACGGGACAGGGGATGGTGAGCAGTTCTTC.

This clonotype was counted at least ten times. J is TRBJ1-5 and V is TRBV20-1, with TRBD1 identical over 10 bases. V dropped 6 bases and J dropped 6; count of bases not matched to a gene: 23. This CDR3 is 19 amino acids long. Germline V gene lookup returns CDR1 DFQATT and CDR2 SNEGSKA (reference sequence). This chain's CDR3 is CSASSPGTGAVEIGQPQHF. The CDR3 DNA reads as TGCAGTGCGTCCAGTCCCGGGACAGGGGCGGTCGAGATTGGTCAGCCCCAGCATTTT.

Many counts were recorded for this clonotype. The J gene is TRBJ2-5, the V gene TRBV11-2, with TRBD1 matching over 7 bases. Trimming removed 1 base from V and 5 bases from J; junction bases left unmatched: 10. Germline CDR1 SGHAT, CDR2 FQNNGV. This CDR3 comprises 16 residues. CDR3 sequence reads: CASSLGFRDSLETQYF. As DNA, the CDR3 is TGTGCCAGCAGCTTAGGATTCAGGGACAGTCTTGAGACCCAGTACTTC.

The chain uses TRBV15 and TRBJ2-5; perhaps TRBD2 as D (6 bases). The CDR3 length is 16 residues. CDR1 and CDR2 from the germline V gene are LNHNV and YYDKDF (reference sequence). With 4 bases removed from V and 7 bases from J, the gap between germline ends came to 22 bases. CDR3 region: CATSTDLSLGGWTQYF. The CDR3 bases are TGTGCCACCAGCACCGACCTGTCCCTTGGGGGGTGGACCCAGTACTTC.

This chain uses TRBV7-6 with TRBJ2-5; unclear D gene. Germline lookup yields CDR1 SGHVS and CDR2 FNYEAQ. CDR3 size: 15 residues. The V gene lost 5 bases and the J gene lost 0 bases, with 13 bases spanning the gap. The DNA of the CDR3 is TGTGCCAGCAGCCAAGATTCGCCCTACCAAGAGACCCAGTACTTC. It is translated as CASSQDSPYQETQYF.

The rearrangement joins TRBV20-1 to TRBJ2-7; 16 bases line up with TRBD2. Germline V gene sequence: CDR1 DFQATT, CDR2 SNEGSKA (reference sequence). Unmatched junction bases numbered 7, after V lost 6 bases and J lost 2 bases. The CDR3 is 16 amino acids. The CDR3 sequence is CSAEGLAGGRTYEQYF. For the CDR3, the DNA is TGCAGTGCAGAGGGACTAGCGGGGGGGCGCACCTACGAGCAGTACTTC.

The chain employs TRBV19 and TRBJ1-5; 9 bases map to TRBD1. Per germline, CDR1 LNHDA and CDR2 SQIVND (reference sequence). The CDR3 is made up of 14 amino acids. The trim removed 7 bases at V and 7 bases at J, leaving 8 bases unmatched. DNA of the CDR3: TGTGCCAGTAATCACGGGACAGGGCGCCAGCCCCAGCATTTT. This codes for CASNHGTGRQPQHF.

This clonotype came up a few times. A read error may explain this, as a much larger clone is one base away. The CDR3 ends on some other residue instead of the conserved phenylalanine or tryptophan, so this is likely a read error. The chain links TRBV11-2 to TRBJ2-7; 8 bases are shared with TRBD1. The length of the CDR3 is 15 residues. The junction had 6 bases not matched to a gene; V was cut back by 2 bases and J by 3 bases. The V gene's germline CDR1 is SGHAT and CDR2 FQNNGV. The CDR3 loop reads CASSLLGTGHYEQYL. The DNA for the CDR3 is TGTGCCAGCAGCTTATTGGGGACAGGCCACTACGAGCAGTACCTC.

This sequence joins TRBV6-6 and TRBJ1-5, with D hard to call. Trimming stripped 1 base from V and 11 bases from J, with 15 bases between. Germline CDR1 is MNHNY and CDR2 is SVGAGI (reference sequence). The CDR3 spans 14 residues. CDR3 loop: CASSYFSGQETQHF. CDR3 DNA: TGTGCCAGCAGTTACTTTAGCGGGCAAGAGACCCAGCATTTT.

This rearrangement joins TRBV7-2 to TRBJ1-1; D is undetermined. Germline CDR1 and CDR2: SGHTA and FQGNSA. V was trimmed by 4 bases and J by 5 bases, leaving 11 bases between them. The CDR3 covers 13 residues. CDR3 amino acids: CASSSPSRTEAFF. CDR3 DNA: TGTGCCAGCAGCTCCCCGTCGAGGACTGAAGCTTTCTTT.

On this clonotype itself: This could be a read error, since a much larger clone is one nucleotide away. Because it lacks the conserved phenylalanine or tryptophan at the end, this CDR3 is likely a read error. This chain links TRBV11-2 with TRBJ2-7; TRBD1 matches 11 bases. Germline trimming cut 3 bases from V and 7 bases from J; bases unmatched to any gene: 8. There are 15 residues in the CDR3. Per germline, CDR1 SGHAT and CDR2 FQNNGV. The CDR3 region is CASSFSGQGASEQYL. The CDR3 bases are TGTGCCAGCAGCTTCTCAGGACAGGGGGCGTCTGAGCAGTACCTC.

In this sample, this clonotype turned up a few times. The chain joins TRBV10-3 to TRBJ1-2, with D possibly matching TRBD1 (6 bases). The germline CDR1 and CDR2 sequences are ENHRY and SYGVKD. The V end lost 1 base, the J end lost 6 bases, and 15 bases lay between the germline ends. The CDR3 spans 15 residues. The CDR3: CAISEWVGGEDGYTF. The DNA of the CDR3 is TGTGCCATCAGTGAGTGGGTAGGGGGAGAGGATGGCTACACCTTC.

This chain uses TRBV7-9 with TRBJ1-2; no firm D call. CDR1 SEHNR and CDR2 FQNEAQ come from the germline V gene (reference sequence). CDR3 size: 13 residues. The ends were cut back, 1 base at V and 3 bases at J, with 6 bases in the middle. The CDR3, as DNA: TGTGCCAGCAGCTTAGGTTCCGACTATGGCTACACCTTC. The encoded protein is CASSLGSDYGYTF. Full variable domain (missing parts from reference TRBV7-9 and TRBJ1-2): DTGVSQNPRHKITKRGQNVTFRCDPISEHNRLYWYRQTLGQGPEFLTYFQNEAQLEKSRLLSDRFSAERPKGSFSTLEIQRTEQGDSAMYLCASSLGSDYGYTFGSGTRLTVV.

This clonotype has ten or more counts. The chain employs TRBV11-2 and TRBJ2-3, with D uncertain. V was shortened by 5 bases and J by 6 bases, with 6 bases between the two germline ends. Germline CDR1 is SGHAT and CDR2 is FQNNGV. The CDR3 runs to 11 residues. CDR3 in DNA: TGTGCCAGCAGCCTTAGGGATACGCAGTATTTT. Protein sequence: CASSLRDTQYF.